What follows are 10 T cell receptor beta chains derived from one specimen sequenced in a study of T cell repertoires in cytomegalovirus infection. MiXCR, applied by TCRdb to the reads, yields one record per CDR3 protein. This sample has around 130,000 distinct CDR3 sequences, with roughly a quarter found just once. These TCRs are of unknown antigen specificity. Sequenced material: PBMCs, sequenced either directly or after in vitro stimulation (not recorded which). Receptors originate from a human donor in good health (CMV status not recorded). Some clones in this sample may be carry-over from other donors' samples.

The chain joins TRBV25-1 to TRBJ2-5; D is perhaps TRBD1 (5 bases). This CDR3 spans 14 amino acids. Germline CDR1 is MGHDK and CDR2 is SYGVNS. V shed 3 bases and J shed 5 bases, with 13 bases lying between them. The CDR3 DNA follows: TGTGCCAGCAGTGATTCTCGACAGTTGGAGACCCAGTACTTC. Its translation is CASSDSRQLETQYF.

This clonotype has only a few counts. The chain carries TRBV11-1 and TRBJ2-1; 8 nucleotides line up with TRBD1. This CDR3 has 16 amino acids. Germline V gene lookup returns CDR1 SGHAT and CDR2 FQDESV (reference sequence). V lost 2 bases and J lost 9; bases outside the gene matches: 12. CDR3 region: CASSLFRTGRFSEQFF. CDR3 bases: TGTGCCAGCAGCTTATTTCGGACAGGGCGATTCAGTGAGCAGTTCTTC.

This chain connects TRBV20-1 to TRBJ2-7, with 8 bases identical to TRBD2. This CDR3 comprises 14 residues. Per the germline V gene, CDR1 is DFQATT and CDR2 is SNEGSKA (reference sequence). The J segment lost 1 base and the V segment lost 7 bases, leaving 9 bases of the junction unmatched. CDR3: CSVRGGTGSYEQYV. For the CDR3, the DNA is TGCAGTGTCCGGGGGGGGACGGGGTCCTACGAGCAGTACGTC.

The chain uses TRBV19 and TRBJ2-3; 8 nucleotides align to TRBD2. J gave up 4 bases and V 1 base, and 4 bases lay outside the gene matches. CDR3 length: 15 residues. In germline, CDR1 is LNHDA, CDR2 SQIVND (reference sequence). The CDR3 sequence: CASSIAGGQSDTQYF. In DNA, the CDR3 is TGTGCCAGTAGTATAGCGGGAGGGCAGTCAGATACGCAGTATTTT.

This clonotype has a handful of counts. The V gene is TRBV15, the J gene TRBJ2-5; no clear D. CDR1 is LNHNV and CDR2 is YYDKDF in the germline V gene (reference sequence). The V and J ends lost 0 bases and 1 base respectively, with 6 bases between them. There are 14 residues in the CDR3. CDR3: CATSRDYLQETQYF. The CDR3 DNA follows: TGTGCCACCAGCAGAGACTACCTCCAAGAGACCCAGTACTTC.

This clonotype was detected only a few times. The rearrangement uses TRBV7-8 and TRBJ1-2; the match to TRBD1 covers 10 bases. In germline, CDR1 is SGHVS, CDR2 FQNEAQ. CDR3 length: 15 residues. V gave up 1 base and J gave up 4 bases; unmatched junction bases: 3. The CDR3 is CASSLGQGAVYGYTF. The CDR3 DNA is TGTGCCAGCAGCTTAGGACAGGGGGCGGTCTATGGCTACACCTTC.

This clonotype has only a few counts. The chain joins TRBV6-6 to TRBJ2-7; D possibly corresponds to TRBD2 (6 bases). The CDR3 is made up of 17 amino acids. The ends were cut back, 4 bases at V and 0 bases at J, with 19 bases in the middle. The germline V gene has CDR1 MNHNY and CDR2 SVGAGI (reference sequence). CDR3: CASSSLVRLGSSYEQYV. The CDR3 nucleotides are TGTGCCAGCAGTTCCCTGGTACGACTAGGGAGCTCCTACGAGCAGTACGTC.

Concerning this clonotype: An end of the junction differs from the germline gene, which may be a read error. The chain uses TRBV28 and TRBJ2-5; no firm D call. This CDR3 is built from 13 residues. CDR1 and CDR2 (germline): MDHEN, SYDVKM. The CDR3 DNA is TGTGCCAGCAGTCCTCGCGAGCAAGAGAACCAGTACTTC. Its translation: CASSPREQENQYF.

In DNA form, the CDR3 reads TGTGCCAGCAGGATTCTGACCGACTACAATGAGCAGTTCTTC. It translates to CASRILTDYNEQFF. This chain joins TRBV6-6 and TRBJ2-1; D uncertain. The germline gives CDR1 MNHNY, CDR2 SVGAGI (reference sequence). CDR3 length: 14 residues. Trimming cost V 6 bases and J 3 bases, with 12 bases left between them.

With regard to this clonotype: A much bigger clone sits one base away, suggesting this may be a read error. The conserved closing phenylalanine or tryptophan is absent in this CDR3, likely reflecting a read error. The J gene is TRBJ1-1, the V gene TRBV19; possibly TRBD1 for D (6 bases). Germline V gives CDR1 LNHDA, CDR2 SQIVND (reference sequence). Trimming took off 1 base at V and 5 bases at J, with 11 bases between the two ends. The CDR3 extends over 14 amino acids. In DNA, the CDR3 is TGTGCCAGTAGTATAGTAGGGGGAGGGACTGAAGCTTTCTTG. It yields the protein CASSIVGGGTEAFL.